Listed below are T cell receptor beta chains from one sample, sequenced in a study of T cell responses to AZD1222 COVID-19 vaccine. Only in-frame clones appear in the TCRdb table, and some are missing; sequencing was by immunoSEQ multiplex PCR. Of over 150,000 clones in the sample, roughly 90% were seen once. The sequencing used peripheral blood, collected on day 0 of AZD1222 vaccination. These TCRs come from an adult in good health. CDR3s include the opening cysteine and the closing phenylalanine or tryptophan. Fields, in order: V gene, J gene, CDR3 length, clone size, D gene, CDR3 DNA, CDR3 protein. The D gene is left open where the match is weak. Only some rows state a clone size, as once, few, many or a class for expanded clones.

TRBV15	TRBJ2-3	15	.	.	TGTGCCACCAGCAGAGGAGGGGTCCTCACAGATACGCAGTATTTT	CATSRGGVLTDTQYF
TRBV4-1	TRBJ2-1	16	.	TRBD2	TGCGCCAGCAGCCAAGATCACGGGGGGGGCTACAATGAGCAGTTCTTC	CASSQDHGGGYNEQFF
TRBV2	TRBJ2-1	13	once	.	TGTGCCAGCAGAGGGGTGTGGGACAATGAGCAGTTCTTC	CASRGVWDNEQFF
TRBV6-5	TRBJ1-3	14	.	.	TGTGCCAGCGGGGGGACGGTCTTCGGAAACACCATATATTTT	CASGGTVFGNTIYF
TRBV28	TRBJ1-5	12	.	.	TGTGCCAGCATCCAGAGCAATCAGCCCCAGCATTTT	CASIQSNQPQHF
TRBV2	TRBJ2-6	14	.	.	TGTGCCATATCCCCGGACTCTGGGGCCAACGTCCTGACTTTC	CAISPDSGANVLTF
TRBV6-5	TRBJ1-2	15	once	.	TGTGCCAGCAGTTACCGCCTAACCCGGACAGACGGCTACACCTTC	CASSYRLTRTDGYTF
TRBV4-3	TRBJ1-4	15	.	.	TGCGCCAGCAGCCAAAGGAGGGGATCGGGGGAAAAACTGTTTTTT	CASSQRRGSGEKLFF
TRBV2	TRBJ2-5	15	.	.	TGTGCCAGCAGTGATCAAGGACTATCCCAAGAGACCCAGTACTTC	CASSDQGLSQETQYF
TRBV14	TRBJ2-7	15	.	.	TGTGCCAGCAGCCAAGATTTACGAGGTTCCTACGAGCAGTACTTC	CASSQDLRGSYEQYF
TRBV11-1	TRBJ2-7	15	few	TRBD1	TGTGCCAGCAGCTCCTGGGACAGACCCATATACGAGCAGTACTTC	CASSSWDRPIYEQYF
TRBV4-2	TRBJ2-7	12	.	.	TGTGCCAGCAGCCAAGGAAGTGGGGACTGGGTCTTC	CASSQGSGDWVF
TRBV4-2	TRBJ2-4	16	.	TRBD2	TGTGCCAGCAGCCAAGAGATAAGCGGGGTTGCAAACATTCAGTACTTC	CASSQEISGVANIQYF
TRBV11-1	TRBJ2-5	14	.	.	TGTGCCAGCAGCTTAGGACATCTTCAAGAGACCCAGTACTTC	CASSLGHLQETQYF
TRBV3-1/TRBV3-2	TRBJ1-3	14	.	.	TGTGCCAGCAGCCTCGGGACTGCTGGAAACACCATATATTTT	CASSLGTAGNTIYF
TRBV24-1	TRBJ1-5	11	.	.	TGTGCCACCCTCCCAGGTCAGCCCCAGCATTTT	CATLPGQPQHF
TRBV9	TRBJ2-1	14	few	.	TGTGCCAGCAGCGTAGGCACTACCTACAATGAGCAGTTCTTC	CASSVGTTYNEQFF